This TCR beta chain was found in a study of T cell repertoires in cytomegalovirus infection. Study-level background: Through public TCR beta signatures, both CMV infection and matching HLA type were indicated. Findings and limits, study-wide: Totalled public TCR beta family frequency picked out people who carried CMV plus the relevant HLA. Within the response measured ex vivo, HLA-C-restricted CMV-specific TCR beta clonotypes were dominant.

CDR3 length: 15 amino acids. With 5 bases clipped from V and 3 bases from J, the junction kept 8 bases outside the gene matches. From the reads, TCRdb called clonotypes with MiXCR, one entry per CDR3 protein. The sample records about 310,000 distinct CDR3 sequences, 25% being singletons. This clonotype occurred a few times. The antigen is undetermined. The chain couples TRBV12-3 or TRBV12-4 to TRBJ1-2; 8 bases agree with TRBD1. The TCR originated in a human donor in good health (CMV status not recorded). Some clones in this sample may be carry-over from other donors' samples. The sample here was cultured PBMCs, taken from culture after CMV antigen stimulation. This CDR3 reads CASSGWTGLDYGYTF. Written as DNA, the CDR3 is TGTGCCAGCAGTGGATGGACAGGGCTGGACTATGGCTACACCTTC.